This TCR beta chain appears in the sequencing data of a study of T cell therapy after organ transplantation (dated by TCRdb to between 2019 and 2020). General notes on the study: The therapy products consisted of autologous CMV-specific T cells grown in vitro for around 14 days using a peptide pool of 30 HLA class I and II CMV epitopes. This study was a follow-up analysis of the TRBV repertoire from an open-label phase I trial that tested autologous CMV-specific adoptive T cell therapy in people who had received solid-organ transplants. Of the approximately 10 patients, eight were classified as clinical responders and two were classified as nonresponders. Long-term post-therapy samples were available for only about 75% of the 10 patients. Pretherapy peripheral blood samples were collected before commencement of T cell therapy. Patients received a median of 1.92 x 10^8 CMV-specific T cells across 2 to 6 intravenous infusions. Patients were given up to 6 doses of T cells at 2-week intervals and were followed for approximately 29 weeks after finishing therapy. Results and caveats for the whole study, not just this receptor: Because the cohort was small, confounders such as concurrent antirejection and antiviral medications could not be assessed. The small number of expansions detected in nonresponders may reflect reduced sample coverage resulting from poor CD8+ T cell yield. Reconstitution after therapy appeared to include not only transferred clonotypes but also endogenous clonotypes that had not been detected in the therapy products. Fold change in CD8 clonality after therapy was inversely correlated with pretherapy clonality, suggesting that less biased repertoires were more receptive to remodeling. Before therapy, nonresponders had marked clonal expansions, and after therapy the repertoires of nonresponders changed only minimally.

A word on this clone: Its antigen target is currently unknown. It has no much larger one-base neighbor in the sample; base qualities were not kept.

This specimen's time point label, per the study, means: before start of T cell therapy. Solid-organ transplant recipients with drug-resistant/recurrent cytomegalovirus were included as patients. Some 10 of the trial participants were picked for repertoire analysis depending on whether post-therapy peripheral blood mononuclear cells were available. A BD FACSAria III was used to sort viable CD3+CD8+CD4- lymphocytes from PBMCs. The Qiagen DNeasy Kit was used to extract genomic DNA from the sorted cells. TRB CDR3 regions were amplified from genomic DNA with the immunoSEQ two-step, bias-controlled multiplex PCR assay. Sequencing of CDR3 libraries was carried out on an Illumina NextSeq 500. From the authors' description of their analysis: The immunoSEQ Analyzer platform handled the initial alignment and bioinformatics, which included bias normalization against synthetic CDR3 analogs. Annotation of V, D and J genes followed the definitions in the IMGT database. Further TRBV analyses used VDJtools version 1.1.10 and the R package tcR version 2.2.1.11 with default settings. For the GLIPH analysis, version 1.0 was run with default settings. In CDR3 sequences with at least 5 reads, significant changes in clonotype frequency were tested by a 2-sided binomial test with Benjamini-Hochberg correction (alpha = 0.01). TCRdb stores this immuneACCESS table with in-frame sequences only. Part of the clones is absent; in the studies checked, under half of the shortfall reflects unresolved V genes, and no reason is known for the rest. For V, J and clone size, that table is used; D and trimming come from the DNA. This sample gives around 1,200 clones in total; 70% of them show up just once. The top ten clones comprise roughly 42% of the sample.

This TCR was sampled from a human patient who had received a solid organ transplant and had CMV disease. This sample comprised CD8+ T cells from blood, obtained before autologous CMV-specific T cell therapy.

The nucleotide sequence is TGTGCCAGCAGCTTAGTTAGGGGTAATGAGCAGTTCTTC. This yields the protein CASSLVRGNEQFF. In this chain, TRBV11-3 is recombined with TRBJ2-1; D gene: possibly TRBD1, on 5 matching bases. The junction carries 8 bases between V and J, which are trimmed by 1 base and 7 bases respectively. Sequences SGHNT (CDR1) and YENEEA (CDR2) are obtained from the germline V gene. The CDR3, from cysteine to phenylalanine, totals 13 residues. Only the CDR3 DNA is retained, 39 bases long and in frame from the first base. The CDR3 plus the reference TRBV11-3 and TRBJ2-1 genes for the other parts give the full variable domain: EAGVVQSPRYKIIEKKQPVAFWCNPISGHNTLYWYLQNLGQGPELLIRYENEEAVDDSQLPKDRFSAERLKGVDSTLKIQPAELGDSAVYLCASSLVRGNEQFFGPGTRLTVL.